This T cell receptor (beta chain) was identified during a study of CD8+CD57+ T cells in acquired aplastic anemia. Study-level information: The mean DNA yield obtained from sorted CD4+ and CD8+ cells came to approximately 3.2 ug. In CD4+ cells, healthy donors produced an average of approximately 11 million reads.

Profiling of TCR beta VDJ combinations and CDR3 sequences used genomic DNA as template. Using its own MiXCR run on the reads, TCRdb lists one record per CDR3 protein. This table holds 350,000 to 450,000 distinct CDR3 sequences, roughly 64% found once. V dropped 4 bases and J dropped 9; count of bases not matched to a gene: 9. In germline, CDR1 is DFQATT, CDR2 SNEGSKA (reference sequence). The CDR3 is 13 residues long. Points on this clonotype: What it binds is unknown.

Whole-study results and caveats: Patients were compared with controls for CD8+ Simpson's diversity, and no significant difference emerged. Patients and controls shared 25 to 30 CD8+ CDR3 sequences.

V and J are TRBV20-1 and TRBJ1-2, with TRBD1 matching 9 bases. Sequences were obtained from sorted CD4+, CD8+, or CD8+CD57+ T cells (not recorded which) from PBMCs. The receptor comes from a human donor in good health, serving as a control. CDR3 region: CSAIRGQGDSYTF. In nucleotides, the CDR3 is TGCAGTGCTATACGGGGACAGGGAGACAGCTACACCTTC.